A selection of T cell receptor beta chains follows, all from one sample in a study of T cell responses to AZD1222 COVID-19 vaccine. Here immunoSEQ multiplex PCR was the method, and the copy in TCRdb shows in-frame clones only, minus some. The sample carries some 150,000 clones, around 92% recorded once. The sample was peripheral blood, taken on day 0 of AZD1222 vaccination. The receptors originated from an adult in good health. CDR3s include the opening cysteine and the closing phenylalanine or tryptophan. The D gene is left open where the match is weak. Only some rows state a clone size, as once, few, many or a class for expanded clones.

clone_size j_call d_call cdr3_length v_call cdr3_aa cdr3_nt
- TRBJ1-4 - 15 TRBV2 CASSRTGATNEKLFF TGTGCCAGCAGCAGAACAGGTGCAACTAATGAAAAACTGTTTTTT
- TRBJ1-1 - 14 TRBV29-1 CSVGLGRGNTEAFF TGCAGCGTTGGACTGGGACGGGGGAACACTGAAGCTTTCTTT
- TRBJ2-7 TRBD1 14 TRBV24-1 CATSDFRTGDEQYF TGTGCCACCAGTGATTTCCGGACAGGGGACGAGCAGTACTTC
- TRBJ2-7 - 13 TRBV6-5 CASSYGDAYEQYF TGTGCCAGCAGTTACGGTGATGCCTACGAGCAGTACTTC
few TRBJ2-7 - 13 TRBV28 CASSLSQGGEQYF TGTGCCAGCAGTCTCTCTCAGGGGGGGGAGCAGTACTTC
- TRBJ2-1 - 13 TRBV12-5 CASGLVQYNEQFF TGTGCTAGTGGTTTGGTACAGTACAATGAGCAGTTCTTC
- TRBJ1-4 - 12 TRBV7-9 CASSSINEKLFF TGTGCCAGCAGCTCGATTAATGAAAAACTGTTTTTT
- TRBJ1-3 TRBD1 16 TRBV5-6 CASSLRTGYSGNTIYF TGTGCCAGCAGCTTACGGACAGGATACTCTGGAAACACCATATATTTT
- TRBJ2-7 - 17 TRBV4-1 CASSQEGGPSSSYEQYF TGCGCCAGCAGCCAAGAAGGGGGTCCCTCCTCCTCCTACGAGCAGTACTTC
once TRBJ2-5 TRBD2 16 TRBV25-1 CASSPGLAGGRETQYF TGTGCCAGCAGCCCGGGACTAGCGGGAGGGCGGGAGACCCAGTACTTC
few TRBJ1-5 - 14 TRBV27 CASRPDSPNQPQHF TGTGCCAGCAGACCAGACTCTCCCAATCAGCCCCAGCATTTT
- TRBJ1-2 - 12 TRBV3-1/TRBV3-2 CASSQQFYGYTF TGTGCCAGCAGCCAACAGTTCTATGGCTACACCTTC
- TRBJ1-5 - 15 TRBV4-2 CASSQNGPADQPQHF TGTGCCAGCAGCCAAAACGGGCCTGCCGATCAGCCCCAGCATTTT
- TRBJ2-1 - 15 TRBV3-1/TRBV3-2 CASSLNSGRNNEQFF TGTGCCAGCAGCCTTAATTCGGGCAGGAACAATGAGCAGTTCTTC
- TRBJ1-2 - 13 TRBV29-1 CSVLNTGSYGYTF TGCAGCGTTCTCAACACAGGGTCCTATGGCTACACCTTC
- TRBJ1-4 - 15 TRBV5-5 CASSTSGLGTEKLFF TGTGCCAGCAGCACGTCCGGGCTGGGGACAGAAAAACTGTTTTTT
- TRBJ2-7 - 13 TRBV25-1 CASSEFRLGEQYF TGTGCCAGCAGTGAATTTAGGCTAGGCGAGCAGTACTTC
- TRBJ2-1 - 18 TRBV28 CASSPGEWSRESYNEQFF TGTGCCAGCAGTCCAGGGGAATGGTCGCGGGAGTCCTACAATGAGCAGTTCTTC
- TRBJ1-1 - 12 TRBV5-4 CASSWGSTEAFF TGTGCCAGCAGCTGGGGGTCCACTGAAGCTTTCTTT
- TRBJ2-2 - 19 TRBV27 CASSLWMKKGRTNTGELFF TGTGCCAGCAGTTTATGGATGAAAAAGGGACGGACCAACACCGGGGAGCTGTTTTTT
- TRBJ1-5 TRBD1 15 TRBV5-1 CASRSGTGSNQPQHF TGCGCCAGCAGGTCCGGGACAGGGAGCAATCAGCCCCAGCATTTT
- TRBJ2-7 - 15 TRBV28 CASKTSDVGIYEQYF TGTGCCAGCAAAACCTCGGACGTAGGGATATACGAGCAGTACTTC
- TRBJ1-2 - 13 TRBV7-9 CASSLGREDGYTF TGTGCCAGCAGCTTAGGAAGGGAAGATGGCTACACCTTC
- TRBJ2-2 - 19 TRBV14 CASSQGSSPQPLNTGELFF TGTGCCAGCAGCCAAGGTTCAAGTCCTCAGCCCCTAAACACCGGGGAGCTGTTTTTT
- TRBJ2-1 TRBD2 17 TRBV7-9 CASSTRTSGASYNEQFF TGTGCCAGCAGCACCCGGACTAGCGGGGCATCCTACAATGAGCAGTTCTTC
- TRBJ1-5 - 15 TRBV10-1 CAVPSWGRVDQPQHF TGCGCCGTTCCGAGCTGGGGACGCGTTGATCAGCCCCAGCATTTT
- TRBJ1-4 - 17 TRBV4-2 CASSQDLRQARNEKLFF TGTGCCAGCAGCCAAGATTTAAGGCAGGCGAGGAATGAAAAACTGTTTTTT
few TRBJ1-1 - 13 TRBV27 CASSLGMNTEAFF TGTGCCAGCAGCCTCGGGATGAACACTGAAGCTTTCTTT
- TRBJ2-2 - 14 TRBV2 CASSDIDSTGELFF TGTGCCAGCAGTGACATAGACAGTACCGGGGAGCTGTTTTTT
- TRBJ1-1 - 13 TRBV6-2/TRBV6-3 CASSYSRGTEAFF TGTGCCAGCAGTTACTCCCGGGGGACTGAAGCTTTCTTT
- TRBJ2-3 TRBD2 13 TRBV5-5 CASNLGGLDTQYF TGTGCCAGCAACCTCGGGGGGTTAGATACGCAGTATTTT
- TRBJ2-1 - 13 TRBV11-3 CASSKQGTNEQFF TGTGCCAGCAGCAAACAGGGTACCAATGAGCAGTTCTTC
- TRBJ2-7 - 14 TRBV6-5 CASSYSIDGYEQYF TGTGCCAGCAGTTACTCGATAGACGGGTACGAGCAGTACTTC
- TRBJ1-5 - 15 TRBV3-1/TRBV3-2 CASSQGLGGNQPQHF TGTGCCAGCAGCCAAGGCCTGGGGGGCAATCAGCCCCAGCATTTT
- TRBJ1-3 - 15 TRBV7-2 CASSLVPGRGNTIYF TGTGCCAGCAGCTTGGTCCCAGGACGTGGAAACACCATATATTTT
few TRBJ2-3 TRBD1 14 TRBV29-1 CSVEGQGYTDTQYF TGCAGCGTTGAGGGACAGGGTTACACAGATACGCAGTATTTT
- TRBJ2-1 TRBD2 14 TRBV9 CASSGSGGALEQFF TGTGCCAGCAGTGGTAGCGGGGGGGCCCTTGAGCAGTTCTTC